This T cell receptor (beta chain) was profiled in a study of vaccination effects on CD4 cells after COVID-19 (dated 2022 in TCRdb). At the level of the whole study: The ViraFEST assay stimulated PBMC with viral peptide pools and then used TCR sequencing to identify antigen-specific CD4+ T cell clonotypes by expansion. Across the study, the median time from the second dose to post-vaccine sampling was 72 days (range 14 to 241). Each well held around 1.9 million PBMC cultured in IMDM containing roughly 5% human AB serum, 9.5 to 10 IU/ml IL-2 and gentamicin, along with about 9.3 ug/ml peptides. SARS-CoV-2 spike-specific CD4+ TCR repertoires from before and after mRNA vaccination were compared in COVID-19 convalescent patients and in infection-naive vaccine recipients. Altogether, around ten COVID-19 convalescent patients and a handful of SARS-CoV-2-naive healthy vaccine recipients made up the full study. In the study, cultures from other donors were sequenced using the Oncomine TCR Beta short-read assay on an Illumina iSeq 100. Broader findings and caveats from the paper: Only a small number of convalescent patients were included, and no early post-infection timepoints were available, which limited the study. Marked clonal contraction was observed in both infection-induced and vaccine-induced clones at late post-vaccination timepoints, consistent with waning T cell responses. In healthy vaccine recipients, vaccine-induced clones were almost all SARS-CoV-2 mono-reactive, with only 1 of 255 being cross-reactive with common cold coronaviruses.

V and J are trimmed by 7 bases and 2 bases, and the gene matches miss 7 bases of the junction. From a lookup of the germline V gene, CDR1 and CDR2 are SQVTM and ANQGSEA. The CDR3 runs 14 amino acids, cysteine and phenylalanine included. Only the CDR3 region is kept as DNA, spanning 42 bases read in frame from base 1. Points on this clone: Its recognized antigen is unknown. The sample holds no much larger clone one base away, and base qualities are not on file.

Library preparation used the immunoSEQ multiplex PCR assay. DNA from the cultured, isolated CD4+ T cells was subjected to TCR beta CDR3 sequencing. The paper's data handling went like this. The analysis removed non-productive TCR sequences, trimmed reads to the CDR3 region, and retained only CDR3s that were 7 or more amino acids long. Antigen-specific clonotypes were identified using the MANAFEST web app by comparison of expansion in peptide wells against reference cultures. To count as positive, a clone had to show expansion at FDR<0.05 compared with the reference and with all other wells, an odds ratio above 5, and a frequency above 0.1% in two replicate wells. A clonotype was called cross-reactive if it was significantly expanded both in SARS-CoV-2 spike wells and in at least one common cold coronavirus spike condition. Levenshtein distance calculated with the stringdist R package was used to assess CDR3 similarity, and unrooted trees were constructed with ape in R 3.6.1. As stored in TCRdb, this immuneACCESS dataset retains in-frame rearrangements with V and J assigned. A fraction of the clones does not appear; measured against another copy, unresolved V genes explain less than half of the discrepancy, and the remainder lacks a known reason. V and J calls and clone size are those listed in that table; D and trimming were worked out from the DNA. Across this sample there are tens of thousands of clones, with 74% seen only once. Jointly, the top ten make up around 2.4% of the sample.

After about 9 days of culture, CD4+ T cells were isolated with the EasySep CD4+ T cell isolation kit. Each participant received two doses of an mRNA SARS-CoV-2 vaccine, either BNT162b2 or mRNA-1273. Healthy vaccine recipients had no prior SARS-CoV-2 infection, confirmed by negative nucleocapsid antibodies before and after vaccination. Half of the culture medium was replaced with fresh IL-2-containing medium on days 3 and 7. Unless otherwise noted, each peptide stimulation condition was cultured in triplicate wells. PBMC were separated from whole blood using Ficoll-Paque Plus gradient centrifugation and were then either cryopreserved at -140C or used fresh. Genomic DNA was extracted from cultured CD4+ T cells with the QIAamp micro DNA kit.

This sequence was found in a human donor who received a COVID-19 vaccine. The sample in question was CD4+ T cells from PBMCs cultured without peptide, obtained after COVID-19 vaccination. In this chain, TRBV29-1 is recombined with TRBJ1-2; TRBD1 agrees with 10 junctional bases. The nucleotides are TGCAGCGCTGAGAGGGGACAGGGGAACTATGGCTACACCTTC. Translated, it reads CSAERGQGNYGYTF.